One and the same sample provided the 3 T cell receptor beta chains below, sequenced in a study of shared clonotypes between healthy human individuals. The table came from immunoSEQ multiplex PCR; TCRdb's copy has only in-frame clones and leaves some out. The data show more than 2 million clones, 95% seen once. Sequencing was carried out using naive CD4+ T cells sorted from blood. Subset indicated: CD45RA+ positively selected. The receptors come from a young man in good health.

The chain combines TRBV2 with TRBJ1-6; 9 bases line up with TRBD1. CDR1 is SNHLY and CDR2 is FYNNEI in the germline V gene. V shed 5 bases and J 7 bases; nucleotides not matched to a gene: 6. This CDR3 has 15 residues. CDR3 nucleotides: TGTGCCAGCAGTAATAGGGACAGGGTCAATTCACCCCTCCACTTT. As protein: CASSNRDRVNSPLHF.

The chain uses TRBV10-3 and TRBJ2-3; D is perhaps TRBD2 (6 bases). Looked up from germline, CDR1 is ENHRY and CDR2 is SYGVKD. V lost 10 bases and J 8 bases, leaving 31 bases between the germline ends. The CDR3 is 17 residues long. CDR3 sequence reads: CATLARGQPLRDGTQYF. In DNA form, the CDR3 reads TGTGCCACGCTAGCGCGAGGGCAACCTCTGAGGGATGGTACGCAGTATTTT.

With regard to this clone: Other DNA sequences in this specimen translate into the identical CDR3. The gene calls are TRBV27 and TRBJ1-5; D possibly corresponds to TRBD1 (6 bases). The CDR3 totals 13 residues. Trimming cost V 3 bases and J 7 bases, with 10 bases left between them. CDR1 and CDR2 (germline): MNHEY, SMNVEV (reference sequence). As DNA, the CDR3 is TGTGCCAGCAGTTTTACAGGGTTGCAGCCCCAGCATTTT. Translating gives CASSFTGLQPQHF.